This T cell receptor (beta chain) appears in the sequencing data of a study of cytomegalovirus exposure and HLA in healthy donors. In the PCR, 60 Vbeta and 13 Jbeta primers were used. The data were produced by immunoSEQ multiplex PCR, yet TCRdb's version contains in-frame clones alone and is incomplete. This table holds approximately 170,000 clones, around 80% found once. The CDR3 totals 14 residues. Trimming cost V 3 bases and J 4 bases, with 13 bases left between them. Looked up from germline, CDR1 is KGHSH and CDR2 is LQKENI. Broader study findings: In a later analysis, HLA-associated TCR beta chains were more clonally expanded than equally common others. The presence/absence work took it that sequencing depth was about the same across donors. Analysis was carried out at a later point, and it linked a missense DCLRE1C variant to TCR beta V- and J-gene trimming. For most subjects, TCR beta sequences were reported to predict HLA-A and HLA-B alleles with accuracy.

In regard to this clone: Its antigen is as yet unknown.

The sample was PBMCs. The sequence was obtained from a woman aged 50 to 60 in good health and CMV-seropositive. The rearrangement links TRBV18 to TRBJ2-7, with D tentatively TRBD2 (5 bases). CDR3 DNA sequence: TGTGCCAGCTCACCCTACAAGGGAGAATACGAGCAGTACTTC. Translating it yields CASSPYKGEYEQYF.